Listed here are 27 T cell receptor beta chains from one sample, sequenced in a study of shared clonotypes between healthy human individuals. Sequenced by immunoSEQ multiplex PCR; TCRdb stores in-frame clones only, minus some. This table holds hundreds of thousands of clones, about 91% found once. Naive-designated CD8 cells lacked CD45RO, were positively enriched for CCR7, and omitted terminally differentiated effector memory CD45RA+ cells. Sequenced: naive CD8+ T cells sorted from blood. The receptors here all came from a young man in good health.

The chain recombines TRBV7-2 with TRBJ2-1; the match to TRBD2 covers 7 bases. V lost 5 bases, J lost 6 bases, and 4 bases stayed unmatched. Germline V lookup: CDR1 SGHTA, CDR2 FQGNSA. The CDR3 has 13 amino acids. CDR3: CASSPRTSNEQFF. The CDR3 DNA reads TGTGCCAGCAGCCCCCGGACTAGCAATGAGCAGTTCTTC.

The rearrangement joins TRBV19 to TRBJ2-1; D may be TRBD2 (5 bases). The CDR3 is 17 amino acids. Germline V CDR1 and CDR2: LNHDA, SQIVND (reference sequence). Trimming took 4 bases from V and 0 from J, leaving 16 bases between them. The CDR3 reads CASSKGLNEHSYNEQFF. CDR3 DNA: TGTGCCAGTAGTAAAGGACTTAACGAACACTCCTACAATGAGCAGTTCTTC.

The chain recombines TRBV4-1 with TRBJ2-3; no clear D. The CDR3 totals 14 residues. Germline V CDR1 and CDR2: MGHRA, YSYEKL. Trimming removed 1 base from V and 1 base from J, with 6 bases in between. CDR3 coding DNA: TGCGCCAGCAGCCAAGTTGGGGGCACAGATACGCAGTATTTT. This sequence encodes CASSQVGGTDTQYF.

This rearrangement joins TRBV10-1 to TRBJ2-2, with unresolved D. Germline CDR1 WNHNN, CDR2 SYGVQD (reference sequence). Trimming stripped 5 bases from V and 1 base from J, with 5 bases between. This CDR3 has 13 amino acids. CDR3 sequence (DNA): TGCGCCAGCAGTCACGAGAACACCGGGGAGCTGTTTTTT. It encodes CASSHENTGELFF.

This chain links TRBV9 with TRBJ2-6, with 13 positions matching TRBD2. The J segment lost 1 base and the V segment lost 3 bases, leaving 7 bases of the junction unmatched. Looked up from germline, CDR1 is SGDLS and CDR2 is YYNGEE. CDR3 length: 19 residues. The CDR3 is CASSESGLAGVSGANVLTF. The DNA for the CDR3 is TGTGCCAGCAGCGAGAGCGGACTAGCGGGAGTTTCTGGGGCCAACGTCCTGACTTTC.

The sample holds one count of this clone. This sequence joins TRBV1 and TRBJ2-1; TRBD2, as called in the table, went unchecked against the DNA. TRBV1 is noted as a pseudogene. The length of the CDR3 is 16 residues. CDR3 nucleotide sequence: TGCACCAGCAGCCCGACTAGCGGGAGCAGGTGCTATGAGCAGTTCTTC. Its translation: CTSSPTSGSRCYEQFF.

The rearrangement uses TRBV7-9 and TRBJ2-1; D remains ambiguous. The CDR3 is 13 amino acids. Germline V CDR1 and CDR2: SEHNR, FQNEAQ (reference sequence). Trimming took 3 bases from V and 2 from J, leaving 5 bases between them. CDR3 protein: CASSFEAYNEQFF. The CDR3 coding sequence is TGTGCCAGCAGCTTTGAAGCCTACAATGAGCAGTTCTTC.

The chain carries TRBV5-4 and TRBJ1-4; D not certain. The CDR3 contains 16 residues. Germline V lookup: CDR1 SGHNT, CDR2 YYREEE (reference sequence). The V and J ends lost 3 bases and 0 bases respectively, with 12 bases between them. The CDR3 coding sequence is TGTGCCAGCAGCTGGGGAAGCGGCGCAACTAATGAAAAACTGTTTTTT. It is translated as CASSWGSGATNEKLFF.

The V call is TRBV19, the J call TRBJ1-5, with a tentative D call TRBD1 (6 bases). The length of the CDR3 is 14 residues. The germline gives CDR1 LNHDA, CDR2 SQIVND (reference sequence). Trimming took 6 bases from V and 4 from J, leaving 13 bases between them. This CDR3 reads CASSRTGMNQPQHF. The CDR3 region has the DNA TGTGCCAGTAGCAGAACAGGGATGAATCAGCCCCAGCATTTT.

The rearrangement joins TRBV27 to TRBJ2-7, with 10 bases that match TRBD2. Looked up from germline, CDR1 is MNHEY and CDR2 is SMNVEV (reference sequence). J gave up 2 bases and V 3 bases, and 4 bases lay outside the gene matches. The CDR3 contains 15 residues. The CDR3 region has the DNA TGTGCCAGCAGTTTGACTAGCGGGTCCACCTACGAGCAGTACTTC. Translating gives CASSLTSGSTYEQYF.

This chain uses TRBV6-1 with TRBJ2-7, with D possibly matching TRBD2 (6 bases). This CDR3 region has 19 residues. CDR1 and CDR2 from the germline V gene are MNHNS and SASEGT. Trimming pared 0 bases from V and 5 bases from J, leaving 26 bases between. The chain's CDR3 is CASSEAIAGTHFTAHEQYF. The CDR3 DNA sequence: TGTGCCAGCAGTGAAGCGATAGCCGGGACTCACTTTACCGCCCACGAGCAGTACTTC.

This sequence joins TRBV7-3 and TRBJ1-3; the D is unclear. V was shortened by 2 bases and J by 4 bases, with 24 bases between the two germline ends. This CDR3 has 19 amino acids. CDR1 is SGHTA, CDR2 FQGTGA, per germline. As DNA, the CDR3 is TGTGCCAGCAGCTTAGGAGTCAAGGCAGGCCAACAATCCGGAAACACCATATATTTT. As protein: CASSLGVKAGQQSGNTIYF.

This clone was counted a single time. The gene calls are TRBV9 and TRBJ2-2; 13 bases fit TRBD2. The CDR3 has 16 amino acids. With V trimmed by 6 bases and J by 2 bases, 4 bases remained unmatched. The germline gives CDR1 SGDLS, CDR2 YYNGEE. In DNA, the CDR3 is TGTGCCAGCACCACTAGCGGGAGGGAAAACACCGGGGAGCTGTTTTTT. Protein product: CASTTSGRENTGELFF.

V gene TRBV7-9 combines with J gene TRBJ2-7, with D perhaps TRBD2 (7 bases). The V end was cut by 4 bases, the J end by 2 bases, with 24 bases between. The length of the CDR3 is 18 residues. From germline, CDR1 is SEHNR and CDR2 FQNEAQ (reference sequence). This CDR3 reads CASSSPVGGGTQPYEQYF. DNA for the CDR3: TGTGCCAGCAGCTCGCCCGTAGGGGGGGGGACACAACCCTACGAGCAGTACTTC.

The chain joins TRBV27 to TRBJ1-1; D is unclear. Trimming shortened V by 7 bases and J by 4 bases, and 7 bases separated the two germline ends. The CDR3 is 11 amino acids. Germline V CDR1 and CDR2: MNHEY, SMNVEV (reference sequence). The chain's CDR3 is CASKKGTEAFF. CDR3 DNA: TGTGCCAGCAAGAAGGGCACTGAAGCTTTCTTT.

V usage is TRBV6-5 and J usage is TRBJ2-6; D may be TRBD1 (5 bases). Per germline, CDR1 MNHEY and CDR2 SVGAGI. CDR3 length equals 15 residues. V lost 4 bases and J lost 1, with 8 bases in between. CDR3: CASSSQGSGANVLTF. DNA of the CDR3: TGTGCCAGCAGTTCCCAGGGTTCTGGGGCCAACGTCCTGACTTTC.

This chain connects TRBV5-8 to TRBJ2-3; D may be TRBD2 (6 bases). The CDR3 spans 15 residues. Per germline, CDR1 SGHTS and CDR2 YDEGEE. V was pared by 2 bases and J by 3 bases, with 13 bases between. Here the CDR3 reads CASSFGTAGTDTQYF. The DNA for the CDR3 is TGTGCCAGCAGCTTCGGGACTGCGGGGACAGATACGCAGTATTTT.

The rearrangement links TRBV2 to TRBJ2-3, with D possibly being TRBD1 or TRBD2 (6 bases each). Germline CDR1 and CDR2: SNHLY and FYNNEI. The CDR3 consists of 18 residues. Trimming pared 6 bases from V and 2 bases from J, leaving 24 bases between. The CDR3 loop reads CASRFQRGGGGSTDTQYF. For the CDR3, the DNA is TGTGCCAGCAGGTTTCAGCGAGGAGGAGGGGGTTCCACAGATACGCAGTATTTT.

This clone turned up a few times. The V and J genes are TRBV6-5 and TRBJ2-7; no definite D call. CDR3 length equals 15 residues. Germline values: CDR1 MNHEY, CDR2 SVGAGI. Trimming shortened V by 7 bases and J by 5 bases, and 21 bases separated the two germline ends. CDR3 in DNA: TGTGCCAGCACCACTGTAGTGGGGAATCGGGACGAGCAGTACTTC. This sequence encodes CASTTVVGNRDEQYF.

The chain is built from TRBV7-9 and TRBJ1-1; TRBD1 agrees at 12 bases. This CDR3 is built from 18 residues. CDR1 is SEHNR, CDR2 FQNEAQ, per germline (reference sequence). Losses at the gene ends were 2 bases for V and 5 bases for J; bases not matched to a gene: 12. CDR3 protein: CASSLTSGGDRGRTEAFF. In DNA, the CDR3 is TGTGCCAGCAGCTTAACCTCTGGTGGGGACAGGGGGCGGACTGAAGCTTTCTTT.

The V gene is TRBV27, the J gene TRBJ2-7, with D perhaps being TRBD1 or TRBD2 (6 bases each). V was shortened by 4 bases and J by 1 base, with 14 bases between the two germline ends. Germline loops: CDR1 MNHEY, CDR2 SMNVEV (reference sequence). The CDR3 length is 15 residues. The CDR3 here is CASSWQGTGSYEQYF. CDR3 bases: TGTGCCAGCAGTTGGCAGGGGACTGGATCCTACGAGCAGTACTTC.

The chain combines TRBV27 with TRBJ2-7, with TRBD1 as a possible D gene (5 bases). Germline CDR1 is MNHEY and CDR2 is SMNVEV (reference sequence). The CDR3 runs 16 residues. Trimming pared 1 base from V and 3 bases from J, leaving 16 bases between. CDR3 DNA: TGTGCCAGCAGTTTATACGGCAGGGCCTTAGGCTACGAGCAGTACTTC. Amino acid sequence: CASSLYGRALGYEQYF.

J is TRBJ2-2 and V is TRBV2; D not resolved. This CDR3 is built from 15 residues. The V and J ends lost 3 bases and 6 bases respectively, with 14 bases between them. Germline loops: CDR1 SNHLY, CDR2 FYNNEI. CDR3 in DNA: TGTGCCAGCAGTGAGGGTCCGCACGGCGCCGGGGAGCTGTTTTTT. It yields the protein CASSEGPHGAGELFF.

The rearrangement uses TRBV19 and TRBJ1-1; maybe TRBD1 (6 bases). The germline CDR1 and CDR2 sequences are LNHDA and SQIVND (reference sequence). The CDR3 is 15 residues long. Trimming cost V 0 bases and J 1 base, with 9 bases left between them. The chain's CDR3 is CASSIDRTENTEAFF. The CDR3, as DNA: TGTGCCAGTAGTATAGATAGGACAGAGAACACTGAAGCTTTCTTT.

The chain joins TRBV20-1 to TRBJ1-2; D is unresolved. Trimming stripped 0 bases from V and 4 bases from J, with 3 bases between. The length of the CDR3 is 11 residues. Germline V lookup: CDR1 DFQATT, CDR2 SNEGSKA (reference sequence). The DNA of the CDR3 is TGCAGTGCTAGAGATCCCTATGGCTACACCTTC. Protein product: CSARDPYGYTF.

The V call is TRBV4-1, the J call TRBJ1-1; TRBD1 might be the D (5 bases). V shed 4 bases and J shed 5 bases, with 11 bases lying between them. Germline-derived CDR1 and CDR2 are MGHRA and YSYEKL. This CDR3 region has 13 residues. CDR3 region: CASSPGQTTEAFF. The CDR3 DNA reads as TGCGCCAGCAGCCCTGGACAAACAACTGAAGCTTTCTTT.

The chain has TRBV29-1 and TRBJ1-2; D may be TRBD1 (5 bases). With 6 bases removed from V and 8 bases from J, the gap between germline ends came to 13 bases. The germline V gene has CDR1 SQVTM and CDR2 ANQGSEA. The CDR3 is 11 residues long. CDR3 nucleotides: TGCAGCGTCGCGTGGGGCGGAGGCTACACCTTC. This encodes CSVAWGGGYTF.